This T cell receptor (beta chain) was retrieved from a study of CD8 T cells in ankylosing spondylitis. V lost 11 bases, J lost 5 bases, and 17 bases stayed unmatched. This CDR3 is 18 amino acids long. Looked up from germline, CDR1 is SNHLY and CDR2 is FYNNEI. This clonotype was seen a handful of times. TCRdb fed the 5' RACE reads into MiXCR, producing one record per CDR3 protein. The data hold under 250,000 distinct CDR3 sequences, with over 7% observed a single time. This sequence originates from a female donor with ankylosing spondylitis or in good health (not recorded which). The chain carries TRBV2 and TRBJ2-2, with TRBD2 matching over 13 bases. The specimen was blood, either unsorted or a sorted T cell fraction (not recorded which). The CDR3 sequence is CACCFGTSGTSGTGELFF. CDR3 coding DNA: TGTGCCTGCTGTTTCGGGACTAGCGGGACGTCGGGTACCGGGGAGCTGTTTTTT.